Each of the 5 T cell receptor beta chains below was sequenced from the same sample in a study of T cells in Graves' hyperthyroidism and ophthalmopathy. RNA transcripts served as the template for amplifying TCR beta CDR3 regions. When the TCR CDR3 underwent first-round RT-PCR, the HTBI primer set was used. TCRdb processed the multiplex PCR reads anew with MiXCR; each CDR3 protein has one entry. The data show around 600,000 distinct CDR3 sequences, approximately 15% seen once. Specimen: blood. The source is a woman between 18 and 30 years old with Graves' ophthalmopathy.

This clonotype was seen repeatedly, ten times or more. V gene TRBV12-3 or TRBV12-4 combines with J gene TRBJ1-5; D is perhaps TRBD1 (5 bases). Trimming stripped 2 bases from V and 2 bases from J, with 13 bases between. There are 16 residues in the CDR3. The DNA for the CDR3 is TGTGCCAGCAGTTTAATGGGGCCGCAGGGCAATCAGCCCCAGCATTTT. This translates into CASSLMGPQGNQPQHF.

The gene calls are TRBV29-1 and TRBJ2-7; D is possibly TRBD1 (5 bases). V lost 4 bases and J lost 0, with 13 bases in between. The germline V gene encodes CDR1 SQVTM and CDR2 ANQGSEA. The CDR3 has 14 amino acids. CDR3 coding DNA: TGCAGCGTTGCCCTCCAGGGTAACTCCTACGAGCAGTACTTC. Translation gives CSVALQGNSYEQYF.

This clonotype has only a few counts. The V gene is TRBV12-3 or TRBV12-4, the J gene TRBJ2-3; D is unresolved. The CDR3 spans 15 residues. Trimming pared 6 bases from V and 6 bases from J, leaving 19 bases between. The CDR3 here is CASSLGPLSPDTQYF. The CDR3 DNA sequence: TGTGCCAGCAGCCTCGGGCCTTTATCACCGGATACGCAGTATTTT.

The chain employs TRBV7-9 and TRBJ2-1, with D perhaps TRBD2 (6 bases). The CDR3 runs 13 residues. Per germline, CDR1 SEHNR and CDR2 FQNEAQ (reference sequence). V was pared by 5 bases and J by 7 bases, with 12 bases between. The CDR3 DNA follows: TGTGCCAGCAGCGAGATCGGACTAAATGAGCAGTTCTTC. It codes for CASSEIGLNEQFF. Together with reference TRBV7-9 and TRBJ2-1, the CDR3 gives the full variable domain: DTGVSQNPRHKITKRGQNVTFRCDPISEHNRLYWYRQTLGQGPEFLTYFQNEAQLEKSRLLSDRFSAERPKGSFSTLEIQRTEQGDSAMYLCASSEIGLNEQFFGPGTRLTVL.

This clonotype has a count of ten or more. This chain connects TRBV12-3 or TRBV12-4 to TRBJ1-1; TRBD1 is a possible D gene (6 bases). Between the trimmed V and J ends, which lost 4 bases and 3 bases, there was a span of 18 bases. The CDR3 length is 16 residues. Here the CDR3 reads CASSSLQGGSDTEAFF. The CDR3 nucleotides are TGTGCCAGCAGTTCCTTACAGGGAGGTTCGGACACTGAAGCTTTCTTT.